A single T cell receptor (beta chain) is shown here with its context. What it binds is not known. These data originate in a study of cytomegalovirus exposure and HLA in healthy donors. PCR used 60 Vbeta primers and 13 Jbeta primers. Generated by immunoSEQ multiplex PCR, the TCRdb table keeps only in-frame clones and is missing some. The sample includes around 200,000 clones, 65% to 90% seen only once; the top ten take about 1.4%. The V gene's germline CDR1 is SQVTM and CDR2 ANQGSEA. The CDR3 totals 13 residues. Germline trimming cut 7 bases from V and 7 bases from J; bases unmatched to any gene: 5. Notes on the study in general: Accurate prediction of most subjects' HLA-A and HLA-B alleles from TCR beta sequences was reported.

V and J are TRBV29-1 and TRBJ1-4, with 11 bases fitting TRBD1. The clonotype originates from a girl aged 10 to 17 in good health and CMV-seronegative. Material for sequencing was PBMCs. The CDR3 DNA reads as TGCAGCGGAACCGGGACAGGGGGTGAAAAACTGTTTTTT. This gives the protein CSGTGTGGEKLFF.